This TCR beta chain was retrieved from a study of blood T cell repertoires in COVID-19 (dated by TCRdb to 2020 to 2022). In terms of the full investigation: Samples covering the acute and convalescent phases of COVID-19 were provided by collaborators in the United States, Italy and Spain. A de-identified subject ID, COVID-19 status, age in years and sex were almost always included in the sample metadata. The repertoires were made available in a free public database intended to serve as a resource for research on the immune response to SARS-CoV-2. Where available, HLA class I and class II types were obtained from metadata supplied by the sample provider rather than from assay-based typing. The material from the prospective study consisted of cDNA or gDNA derived from T cells, B-cell-depleted T cells, or PBMCs. The samples were drawn from two sources: the first 160 participants of the ongoing ImmuneRACE study, and 1,000 to 1,500 subjects contributed by 6 global collaborators. The dataset comprised deeply sampled blood TCRbeta repertoires from subjects exposed to, actively infected with, or recovered from COVID-19. General findings and caveats noted by the study authors: The amount of clinical and demographic metadata varied by source and participant and was provided uncurated.

As encoded in the germline V gene, CDR1 is SGHDT while CDR2 is YYEEEE. From the cysteine up to the phenylalanine, the CDR3 has a length of 15 residues. The retained sequence is limited to the CDR3, 45 bases, with the frame set at the first base. V loses 2 bases of germline sequence and J loses 5 bases, and the interval between the two ends is 14 bases. TCRbeta CDR3 regions were amplified from genomic DNA by means of the immunoSEQ Assay, a bias-controlled multiplex PCR. From the authors' description of their analysis: The number of nucleated cells in each sample was estimated by amplification of reference gene primers within the assay. Sequence reads were collapsed and filtered to measure the absolute abundance of every unique TCRbeta CDR3 rearrangement. Productive Simpson clonality was computed per sample as the square root of Simpson's diversity index over productive rearrangements. TCRdb took this table from immuneACCESS and kept in-frame rearrangements with V and J called. Such tables lack part of the clones; where checked against another copy, unresolved V genes explain under half of the gap, and the rest is unexplained. V and J calls plus clone size are reproduced from that table; the DNA served to infer D and trimming. The sample table holds a few hundred thousand clones, of which around 90% were seen once. Approximately 7% of the sample rests with the top ten.

Collaborating institutions collected whole blood in K2EDTA tubes following their own protocols. For TCRbeta analysis, collaborators shipped samples in one of three forms: frozen whole blood, isolated PBMCs, or DNA extracted from either of those sample types. This clone has only a few counts. Its antigen remains undetermined. The record has no base qualities; no much larger clone is one base away. The sequence derives from a woman in her seventies with active or convalescent COVID-19. The chain uses TRBV5-6 and TRBJ1-5; TRBD1 is perhaps the D gene, given 5 matching bases. The sequenced sample consisted of peripheral blood. The DNA is TGTGCCAGCAGCTTCCAGGGAGGTTCGCATCAGCCCCAGCATTTT. The resulting protein is CASSFQGGSHQPQHF.